The 5 T cell receptor beta chains reported below all come from one sample, sequenced in a study of chemoradiotherapy in HPV16-positive cancers. Here immunoSEQ multiplex PCR was the method, and the copy in TCRdb shows in-frame clones only, minus some. Among over 30,000 clones listed, 86% were seen once. The sample consisted of blood, taken from a patient who underwent chemoradiotherapy. The source of these receptors is a human donor with HPV-associated anogenital cancer.

On this clone: Other nucleotide sequences from this sample produce the same CDR3. V is TRBV29-1 and J is TRBJ1-4; 8 nucleotides agree with TRBD1. The V gene's germline CDR1 is SQVTM and CDR2 ANQGSEA. With 7 bases clipped from V and 2 bases from J, the junction kept 3 bases outside the gene matches. CDR3 length: 13 amino acids. This CDR3 is CSANRGTNEKLFF. In DNA form, the CDR3 reads TGCAGCGCCAACAGGGGGACTAATGAAAAACTGTTTTTT. Complete variable domain (other parts from reference TRBV29-1 and TRBJ1-4): SAVISQKPSRDICQRGTSLTIQCQVDSQVTMMFWYRQQPGQSLTLIATANQGSEATYESGFVIDKFPISRPNLTFSTLTVSNMSPEDSSIYLCSANRGTNEKLFFGSGTQLSVL.

In its sample, this clone was seen a few times. The J gene is TRBJ2-7, the V gene TRBV6-5, with 12 nucleotides matching TRBD1. There are 15 residues in the CDR3. V trimming: 5 bases; J trimming: 4 bases; junction bases outside the gene matches: 6. The germline V gene has CDR1 MNHEY and CDR2 SVGAGI. As DNA, the CDR3 is TGTGCCAGCAGTATGGGGACAGGGGGCGCATACGAGCAGTACTTC. Amino acids: CASSMGTGGAYEQYF.

The chain joins TRBV5-4 to TRBJ1-1, with a tentative D call TRBD1 (6 bases). The CDR3 runs 15 residues. Looked up from germline, CDR1 is SGHNT and CDR2 is YYREEE (reference sequence). V was clipped by 4 bases and J by 1 base, with 14 bases between them. In nucleotides, the CDR3 is TGTGCCAGCAGCCTGTGGACAGCGCAGAACACTGAAGCTTTCTTT. Protein sequence: CASSLWTAQNTEAFF.

CDR3: CASSLDSHYGYTF. DNA of the CDR3: TGTGCCAGCAGCTTGGATTCGCACTATGGCTACACCTTC. The chain has TRBV5-4 and TRBJ1-2, with no clear D. The ends were cut back, 0 bases at V and 3 bases at J, with 6 bases in the middle. Germline CDR1 SGHNT, CDR2 YYREEE (reference sequence). This CDR3 has 13 amino acids.

The V call is TRBV5-4, the J call TRBJ2-1; possibly TRBD1 for D (5 bases). The CDR3 covers 16 residues. V lost 4 bases and J 6 bases, leaving 20 bases between the germline ends. CDR1 and CDR2 (germline): SGHNT, YYREEE (reference sequence). Here the CDR3 reads CASSPETQGRGNEQFF. The CDR3 coding sequence is TGTGCCAGCAGCCCTGAGACCCAGGGTAGGGGCAATGAGCAGTTCTTC.